What follows are 2 T cell receptor beta chains derived from one specimen sequenced in a study of blood T cells in healthy people across ages (dated by TCRdb to between 2014 and 2017). The library was built by means of 5' RACE. The listed sequencing device is Illumina HiSeq 2500. The second PCR ran for roughly 6 to 11 cycles and used a J-beta primer mix along with a sample-barcoded 5' primer. TCRdb took the public reads, trimmed them with fastp at Q25, ran MiXCR for clone calling and kept in-frame beta chains. Each CDR3 protein appears once, grouped with its most common genes and DNA. In all, the sample holds about 970,000 distinct CDR3 sequences, and 45% to 60% of those were seen once. The top ten clones comprise about 21% of the sample. Sequencing was carried out using blood. The receptors shown here come from a woman in her sixties in good health.

CDR3 loop: CASSVSASPLHF. Here the CDR3 DNA reads TGTGCCAGCAGTGTGTCAGCTTCACCCCTCCACTTT. The chain links TRBV25-1 to TRBJ1-6; no definite D call. The CDR3 has 12 residues. Germline V gives CDR1 MGHDK, CDR2 SYGVNS. V dropped 4 bases and J dropped 9 bases, with 7 bases sitting between them.

The chain carries TRBV5-1 and TRBJ2-1; D is perhaps TRBD1 or TRBD2 (6 bases each). The V end was cut by 6 bases, the J end by 10 bases, with 17 bases between. The CDR3 covers 13 residues. CDR1 is SGHRS and CDR2 is YFSETQ in the germline V gene. CDR3 DNA: TGCGCCAGCAAATTCACGGGGGCCTGGGAGCAGTTCTTC. This encodes CASKFTGAWEQFF.